This is a list of T cell receptor beta chains from one sample in a study of STAT5B mutations in CD4+ large granular lymphocyte leukemia. Assay used: immunoSEQ multiplex PCR; TCRdb lists only in-frame clones, some missing. The profile shows 20,000 to 25,000 clones, roughly 70% of them singletons. The sample taken for sequencing was CD4+ T cells from blood buffy coats. The receptors were sampled from a human donor in good health. Each CDR3 is given with its conserved first and last residue. The D gene is left open where the match is weak. A row's size may be missing; if present it is once, few, many or a size class.

j_call	clone_size	v_call	d_call	cdr3_aa	cdr3_nt
TRBJ2-3	.	TRBV11-2	.	CASSLGSQVRDTQYF	TGTGCCAGCAGCTTAGGGTCCCAGGTGAGGGATACGCAGTATTTT
TRBJ2-7	.	TRBV7-2	.	CASSSAAIPYEQYF	TGTGCCAGCAGCTCCGCGGCTATACCCTACGAGCAGTACTTC
TRBJ1-1	.	TRBV7-9	.	CASSSHTKNTEAFF	TGTGCCAGCAGCTCCCACACGAAGAACACTGAAGCTTTCTTT
TRBJ1-6	.	TRBV28	.	CASSMGRFYNSPLHF	TGTGCCAGCAGTATGGGCCGCTTCTATAATTCACCCCTCCACTTT
TRBJ2-2	once	TRBV5-4	TRBD1	CASSQPGQGGPGELFF	TGTGCCAGCAGCCAACCGGGACAGGGAGGACCCGGGGAGCTGTTTTTT
TRBJ2-7	.	TRBV6-6	TRBD2	CASSPFGGARNEQYF	TGTGCCAGCAGTCCTTTCGGGGGGGCCAGGAACGAGCAGTACTTC
TRBJ2-5	.	TRBV5-1	TRBD1	CASSLQGEETQYF	TGCGCCAGCAGCTTGCAGGGGGAAGAGACCCAGTACTTC
TRBJ1-2	.	TRBV18	.	CASSKQGYGYTF	TGTGCCAGCTCAAAACAGGGCTATGGCTACACCTTC
TRBJ2-2	.	TRBV7-9	.	CASSLGLAAGELFF	TGTGCCAGCAGCTTAGGGCTAGCCGCCGGGGAGCTGTTTTTT
TRBJ2-7	.	TRBV5-4	TRBD1	CASSRDRAGYEQYF	TGTGCCAGCAGCAGGGACAGGGCAGGGTACGAGCAGTACTTC
TRBJ1-1	.	TRBV19	.	CASSRAGREAFF	TGTGCCAGTAGTAGGGCAGGCCGTGAAGCTTTCTTT
TRBJ2-1	.	TRBV7-9	.	CASSLLGEQFF	TGTGCCAGCAGCTTGTTAGGTGAGCAGTTCTTC
TRBJ2-6	.	TRBV19	.	CASSRTAGANVLTF	TGTGCCAGTAGTAGGACAGCTGGGGCCAACGTCCTGACTTTC
TRBJ2-2	.	TRBV5-6	TRBD1	CASSPPGGGELFF	TGTGCCAGCAGCCCTCCAGGGGGCGGGGAGCTGTTTTTT
TRBJ2-7	.	TRBV5-6	TRBD1	CASYLQGLDSYEQYF	TGTGCCAGCTACCTACAGGGGTTAGATTCCTACGAGCAGTACTTC
TRBJ2-2	few	TRBV5-1	.	CASSGRDTNTGELFF	TGCGCCAGCAGCGGACGGGACACGAACACCGGGGAGCTGTTTTTT
TRBJ2-7	.	TRBV9	.	CASSVGQGNYEQYF	TGTGCCAGCAGCGTAGGGCAGGGTAACTACGAGCAGTACTTC
TRBJ2-2	.	TRBV2	.	CASNRDDTGELFF	TGTGCCAGCAACAGAGATGACACCGGGGAGCTGTTTTTT
TRBJ2-1	.	TRBV7-8	TRBD1	CASSINTGTGGLNEQFF	TGTGCCAGCAGCATTAATACCGGGACAGGGGGCTTGAATGAGCAGTTCTTC
TRBJ1-4	.	TRBV4-2	.	CASSQEAAQGGEKLFF	TGTGCCAGCAGCCAAGAGGCAGCACAGGGAGGTGAAAAACTGTTTTTT
TRBJ2-1	.	TRBV7-3	.	CASSLTGFNEQFF	TGTGCCAGCAGCTTAACGGGATTTAATGAGCAGTTCTTC
TRBJ2-1	.	TRBV4-2	TRBD2	CASSQVGEAGEGEQFF	TGTGCCAGCAGCCAAGTAGGAGAAGCGGGGGAGGGTGAGCAGTTCTTC
TRBJ2-7	few	TRBV7-2	.	CASSFLGVSYEQYF	TGTGCCAGCAGCTTTCTGGGGGTCTCGTACGAGCAGTACTTC
TRBJ1-4	.	TRBV7-2	TRBD1	CASSQGTDRGAKLFF	TGTGCCAGCAGCCAAGGGACGGACAGGGGGGCGAAACTGTTTTTT
TRBJ2-2	.	TRBV5-1	TRBD1	CASSLGQGLRTGELFF	TGCGCCAGCAGCTTGGGACAGGGCCTGAGGACCGGGGAGCTGTTTTTT
TRBJ2-2	.	TRBV18	.	CASSPRAASTGELFF	TGTGCCAGCTCACCACGGGCGGCGAGCACCGGGGAGCTGTTTTTT
TRBJ2-5	.	TRBV11-3	.	CASSLDSGQETQYF	TGTGCCAGCAGCCTGGACAGCGGCCAAGAGACCCAGTACTTC
TRBJ2-7	.	TRBV7-3	TRBD1	CASSPRTGRSTLWEQYF	TGTGCCAGCAGCCCCCGGACAGGGCGATCCACCCTTTGGGAGCAGTACTTC
TRBJ1-1	few	TRBV16	.	CASSPHVMTPEAFF	TGTGCCAGCAGCCCACATGTGATGACCCCTGAAGCTTTCTTT
TRBJ2-5	few	TRBV6-5	.	CASSSNRKETQYF	TGTGCCAGCAGTTCCAACCGAAAAGAGACCCAGTACTTC
TRBJ2-7	.	TRBV28	.	CASTTSSYEQYF	TGTGCCAGTACGACTAGCTCCTACGAGCAGTACTTC
TRBJ1-2	.	TRBV6-1	.	CASREWIVYGYTF	TGTGCCAGCAGAGAGTGGATAGTCTATGGCTACACCTTC
TRBJ2-2	.	TRBV5-1	TRBD2	CASSLKLAGKAGELFF	TGCGCCAGCAGCTTGAAGCTAGCGGGGAAAGCCGGGGAGCTGTTTTTT
TRBJ1-5	once	TRBV5-6	TRBD1	CASSNRGGYSNQPQHF	TGTGCCAGCAGCAACAGGGGCGGATATAGCAATCAGCCCCAGCATTTT
TRBJ2-1	few	TRBV19	.	CASSLIPPYNEQFF	TGTGCCAGTAGCCTAATCCCGCCCTACAATGAGCAGTTCTTC
TRBJ1-2	few	TRBV28	.	CASVERSYGYTF	TGTGCCAGCGTGGAGCGGTCCTATGGCTACACCTTC
TRBJ2-1	.	TRBV2	TRBD2	CASRTGTSVFHEQFF	TGTGCCAGCAGGACCGGGACTAGCGTTTTCCATGAGCAGTTCTTC